This entry lists 3 T cell receptor beta chains sequenced from one sample in a study of human T cells and chemical hapten exposure. MiXCR was run by TCRdb on the RACE reads, yielding one entry per CDR3 protein. The data show 330,000 or so distinct CDR3 sequences, more than 5% seen once. Described time point: patch test 2, 6 weeks after DPC sensitization. The treatment: therapeutic diphenylcyclopropenone sensitization with weekly scalp DPC. Sequences were derived from whole blood, sampled in connection with sensitization to the hapten diphenylcyclopropenone (DPC). The source of these receptors is a woman in her late teens or twenties with alopecia areata. Some clones in this sample may be carry-over from other donors' samples.

At least ten counts were recorded for this clonotype. CDR3 nucleotide sequence: TGTGCCAGCAGCCCGCGCAGGAGCGGGGGGGCTTCCTACAATGAGCAGTTCTTC. Translation gives CASSPRRSGGASYNEQFF. This chain joins TRBV7-2 and TRBJ2-1; 10 positions agree with TRBD2. V lost 5 bases and J lost 1; bases outside the gene matches: 11. The CDR3 runs 18 residues. Germline CDR1 and CDR2: SGHTA and FQGNSA.

This clonotype was recorded many times. The chain is built from TRBV12-3 or TRBV12-4 and TRBJ1-1, with 11 positions matching TRBD1. The CDR3 extends over 23 amino acids. With 2 bases clipped from V and 1 base from J, the junction kept 24 bases outside the gene matches. The CDR3 DNA is TGTGCCAGCAGTTTACTCCCTGGGACAGGGGGATCGGACTCCCTTCTCCGGAACACTGAAGCTTTCTTT. Residues: CASSLLPGTGGSDSLLRNTEAFF.

This clonotype occurred a few times. V gene TRBV20-1 combines with J gene TRBJ2-3; D might be TRBD1 (5 bases). The CDR3 runs 13 residues. Germline CDR1 reads DFQATT; CDR2 reads SNEGSKA (reference sequence). The CDR3 sequence: CATEAGSTDTQYF. The CDR3 DNA sequence: TGCGCTACAGAGGCAGGGTCCACAGATACGCAGTATTTT.